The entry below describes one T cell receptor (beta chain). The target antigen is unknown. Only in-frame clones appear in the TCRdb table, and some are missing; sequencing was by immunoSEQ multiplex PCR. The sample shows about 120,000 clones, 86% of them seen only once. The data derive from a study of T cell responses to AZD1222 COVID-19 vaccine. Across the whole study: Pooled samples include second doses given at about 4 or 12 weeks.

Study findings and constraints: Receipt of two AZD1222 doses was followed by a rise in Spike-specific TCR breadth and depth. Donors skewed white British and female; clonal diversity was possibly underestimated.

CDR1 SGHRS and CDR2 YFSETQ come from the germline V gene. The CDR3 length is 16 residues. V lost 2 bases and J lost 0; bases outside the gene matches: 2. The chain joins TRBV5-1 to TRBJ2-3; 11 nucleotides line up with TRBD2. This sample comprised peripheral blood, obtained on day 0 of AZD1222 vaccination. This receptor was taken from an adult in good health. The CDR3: CASSLLAGASTDTQYF. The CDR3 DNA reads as TGCGCCAGCAGCTTACTAGCGGGGGCTAGCACAGATACGCAGTATTTT.